These 22 T cell receptor beta chains came from one sample sequenced in a study of blood T cell repertoires in COVID-19. Sequencing used immunoSEQ multiplex PCR; TCRdb keeps in-frame clones, though not all of them. The data hold roughly 30,000 clones, with roughly 88% observed a single time. The sequencing sample was made of peripheral blood. These TCRs come from a man aged 55 to 70 with COVID-19, enrolled during active disease.

This clone turned up a few times. The V gene is TRBV28, the J gene TRBJ2-7; TRBD1 matches at 10 bases. V lost 5 bases and J lost 2; bases outside the gene matches: 6. The CDR3 loop spans 15 amino acids. CDR1 is MDHEN and CDR2 is SYDVKM in the germline V gene. CDR3: CASSGGTGVPYEQYF. Here the CDR3 DNA reads TGTGCCAGCAGTGGCGGGACAGGGGTCCCCTACGAGCAGTACTTC.

V usage is TRBV7-6 and J usage is TRBJ1-4; D may be TRBD1 (6 bases). The CDR3 consists of 15 residues. Germline V gene lookup returns CDR1 SGHVS and CDR2 FNYEAQ. V dropped 4 bases and J dropped 4 bases, with 13 bases sitting between them. The CDR3 DNA reads TGTGCCAGCAGCTCAGGACAGCAACTTAATGAAAAACTGTTTTTT. Protein sequence: CASSSGQQLNEKLFF.

This rearrangement joins TRBV19 to TRBJ2-1; 13 bases match TRBD2. CDR1 is LNHDA, CDR2 SQIVND, per germline (reference sequence). The CDR3 spans 15 residues. Germline trimming cut 4 bases from V and 7 bases from J; bases unmatched to any gene: 4. CDR3 sequence (DNA): TGTGCCAGTAGTACCGGGACTAGCGGGACAAATGAGCAGTTCTTC. Translating gives CASSTGTSGTNEQFF.

This chain joins TRBV30 and TRBJ1-4; TRBD1 aligns across 8 bases. In germline, CDR1 is GTSNPN, CDR2 SVGIG (reference sequence). Unmatched junction bases numbered 6, after V lost 5 bases and J lost 10 bases. The length of the CDR3 is 12 residues. Written as DNA, the CDR3 is TGTGCCTGGGACAGGGGTGCCGGAAAACTGTTTTTT. It codes for CAWDRGAGKLFF.

The V gene is TRBV28, the J gene TRBJ2-1; TRBD1 agrees at 7 bases. Germline V gives CDR1 MDHEN, CDR2 SYDVKM. The trim removed 3 bases at V and 9 bases at J, leaving 5 bases unmatched. The CDR3 extends over 13 amino acids. The CDR3 protein is CASSFQGVGEQFF. In DNA form, the CDR3 reads TGTGCCAGCAGTTTTCAGGGGGTTGGTGAGCAGTTCTTC.

The V call is TRBV5-1, the J call TRBJ2-1; D perhaps matches TRBD1 (5 bases). Germline loops: CDR1 SGHRS, CDR2 YFSETQ. This CDR3 region has 14 residues. V shed 4 bases and J shed 6 bases, with 14 bases lying between them. As DNA, the CDR3 is TGCGCCAGCAGCCCTGTGGGGCCGGGCAATGAGCAGTTCTTC. It yields the protein CASSPVGPGNEQFF.

This rearrangement joins TRBV7-8 to TRBJ1-5; a weak D match, TRBD1 (5 bases). V lost 3 bases to trimming and J lost 1 base, with 7 bases between them. Germline lookup yields CDR1 SGHVS and CDR2 FQNEAQ. The CDR3 sequence is 14 residues long. CDR3 sequence (DNA): TGTGCCAGCAGCTTCGACAGAAGCAATCAGCCCCAGCATTTT. Protein: CASSFDRSNQPQHF.

The chain couples TRBV2 to TRBJ2-7, with D possibly matching TRBD1 (6 bases). Between the trimmed V and J ends, which lost 3 bases and 3 bases, there was a span of 12 bases. The CDR3 consists of 14 residues. CDR1 and CDR2 from the germline V gene are SNHLY and FYNNEI. In nucleotides, the CDR3 is TGTGCCAGCAGTGAGGCAGGGGATAACTACGAGCAGTACTTC. Its protein is CASSEAGDNYEQYF.

The CDR3 DNA reads TGTGCCAGCAGTTCTCCCGGGTCACCCCTCCACTTT. Translation: CASSSPGSPLHF. The chain joins TRBV6-5 to TRBJ1-6, with D hard to call. CDR1 MNHEY and CDR2 SVGAGI come from the germline V gene. CDR3 size: 12 residues. With 4 bases removed from V and 10 bases from J, the gap between germline ends came to 8 bases.

This clone was counted once. The CDR3 reads CASRRAGGVSTEAFF. For the CDR3, the DNA is TGTGCCAGCAGGAGGGCAGGGGGTGTGAGCACTGAAGCTTTCTTT. This chain links TRBV28 with TRBJ1-1; 7 bases agree with TRBD1. The CDR3 covers 15 residues. Per the germline V gene, CDR1 is MDHEN and CDR2 is SYDVKM. Losses at the gene ends were 6 bases for V and 4 bases for J; bases not matched to a gene: 11.

This sequence joins TRBV2 and TRBJ2-2; D call uncertain. Germline V lookup: CDR1 SNHLY, CDR2 FYNNEI. V was shortened by 4 bases and J by 1 base, with 4 bases between the two germline ends. CDR3 length: 13 residues. Here the CDR3 reads CASSVLNTGELFF. CDR3 coding DNA: TGTGCCAGCAGTGTCCTGAACACCGGGGAGCTGTTTTTT.

The chain is built from TRBV18 and TRBJ2-6; TRBD2 might be the D (6 bases). V was clipped by 2 bases and J by 2 bases, with 7 bases between them. Germline assignment: CDR1 KGHSH and CDR2 LQKENI. CDR3 size: 15 residues. This CDR3 is CASSPSGAGANVLTF. In DNA, the CDR3 is TGTGCCAGCTCACCATCGGGGGCTGGGGCCAACGTCCTGACTTTC.

V and J are TRBV6-6 and TRBJ2-7; D is perhaps TRBD2 (5 bases). In germline, CDR1 is MNHNY, CDR2 SVGAGI (reference sequence). Trimming took 0 bases from V and 3 from J, leaving 12 bases between them. The CDR3 runs 15 residues. The CDR3 reads CASSYSGSPNYEQYF. In DNA form, the CDR3 reads TGTGCCAGCAGTTACTCGGGGAGTCCCAACTACGAGCAGTACTTC.

In this sample, this clone turned up once. This sequence joins TRBV27 and TRBJ1-1; 8 nucleotides match TRBD1. CDR3 size: 17 residues. Trimming removed 5 bases from V and 0 bases from J; junction bases left unmatched: 11. CDR1 is MNHEY and CDR2 is SMNVEV in the germline V gene (reference sequence). CDR3 region: CASSLAGTGTVNTEAFF. The CDR3 nucleotides are TGTGCCAGCAGTCTTGCCGGGACAGGCACCGTGAACACTGAAGCTTTCTTT.

The chain carries TRBV7-2 and TRBJ2-7; 14 bases are a match to TRBD2. V was clipped by 5 bases and J by 0 bases; unmatched bases: 12. Germline CDR1 is SGHTA and CDR2 is FQGNSA. The CDR3 length is 19 residues. CDR3: CASSRDRTSGGHSSYEQYF. The DNA for the CDR3 is TGTGCCAGCAGCAGAGACAGGACTAGCGGGGGGCATAGCTCCTACGAGCAGTACTTC.

This rearrangement joins TRBV5-1 to TRBJ2-5, with 11 nucleotides matching TRBD2. This CDR3 has 16 amino acids. With 0 bases clipped from V and 5 bases from J, the junction kept 6 bases outside the gene matches. Germline CDR1 SGHRS, CDR2 YFSETQ. CDR3 bases: TGCGCCAGCAGCTTGGTTCTAGCGGGAGGCAGGGAGACCCAGTACTTC. Protein sequence: CASSLVLAGGRETQYF.

This chain joins TRBV5-8 and TRBJ1-1, with D perhaps matching TRBD1 (5 bases). Germline CDR1 reads SGHTS; CDR2 reads YDEGEE. The length of the CDR3 is 13 residues. The germline V and J ends were trimmed by 5 bases and 6 bases, with 14 bases remaining between them. In DNA form, the CDR3 reads TGTGCCAGCAGTTCAGGGTCATTGGCTGAAGCTTTCTTT. Encoded protein: CASSSGSLAEAFF. Based on the CDR3 plus reference TRBV5-8 and TRBJ1-1, the full variable domain is EAGVTQSPTHLIKTRGQQATLRCSPISGHTSVYWYQQALGLGLQFLLWYDEGEERNRGNFPPRFSGRQFPNYSSELNVNALELEDSALYLCASSSGSLAEAFFGQGTRLTVV.

The chain couples TRBV27 to TRBJ2-3; TRBD2 matches 7 bases. Trimming cost V 3 bases and J 1 base; bases outside gene matches: 10. This CDR3 comprises 17 residues. Germline V gene data show CDR1 as MNHEY and CDR2 as SMNVEV (reference sequence). DNA of the CDR3: TGTGCCAGCAGTTTGGATACTAGCGTGGGGGGCACAGATACGCAGTATTTT. Its protein product is CASSLDTSVGGTDTQYF.

Only a few counts were recorded for this clone. The chain joins TRBV10-3 to TRBJ1-2; D is undetermined. This CDR3 has 12 residues. V lost 2 bases to trimming and J lost 7 bases, with 8 bases between them. The germline gives CDR1 ENHRY, CDR2 SYGVKD. The CDR3 DNA sequence: TGTGCCATCAGTGAGATGCGGGGTGGCTACACCTTC. This encodes CAISEMRGGYTF.

This chain links TRBV30 with TRBJ1-5; D gene ambiguous. The CDR3 totals 14 residues. V was shortened by 2 bases and J by 6 bases, with 14 bases between the two germline ends. Per the germline V gene, CDR1 is GTSNPN and CDR2 is SVGIG (reference sequence). The CDR3 DNA reads TGTGCCTGGAGTTCCCACGGGGTCGGTCAGCCCCAGCATTTT. Protein sequence: CAWSSHGVGQPQHF.

This sequence joins TRBV7-2 and TRBJ2-6; possibly TRBD2 for D (5 bases). The CDR3 contains 15 residues. Germline V gene sequence: CDR1 SGHTA, CDR2 FQGNSA. Trimming left V 5 bases short and J 4 bases short, with 12 bases between. CDR3 protein: CASSPRGQGANVLTF. Here the CDR3 DNA reads TGTGCCAGCAGCCCCAGAGGGCAAGGGGCCAACGTCCTGACTTTC.

This clone has more than one count but fewer than ten. The chain couples TRBV10-3 to TRBJ1-2; D gene ambiguous. The CDR3 sequence is 14 residues long. The ends were cut back, 8 bases at V and 8 bases at J, with 21 bases in the middle. The germline gives CDR1 ENHRY, CDR2 SYGVKD. CDR3 sequence reads: CAIHGGSPMEGYTF. As DNA, the CDR3 is TGTGCCATCCATGGAGGGAGCCCTATGGAGGGCTACACCTTC.